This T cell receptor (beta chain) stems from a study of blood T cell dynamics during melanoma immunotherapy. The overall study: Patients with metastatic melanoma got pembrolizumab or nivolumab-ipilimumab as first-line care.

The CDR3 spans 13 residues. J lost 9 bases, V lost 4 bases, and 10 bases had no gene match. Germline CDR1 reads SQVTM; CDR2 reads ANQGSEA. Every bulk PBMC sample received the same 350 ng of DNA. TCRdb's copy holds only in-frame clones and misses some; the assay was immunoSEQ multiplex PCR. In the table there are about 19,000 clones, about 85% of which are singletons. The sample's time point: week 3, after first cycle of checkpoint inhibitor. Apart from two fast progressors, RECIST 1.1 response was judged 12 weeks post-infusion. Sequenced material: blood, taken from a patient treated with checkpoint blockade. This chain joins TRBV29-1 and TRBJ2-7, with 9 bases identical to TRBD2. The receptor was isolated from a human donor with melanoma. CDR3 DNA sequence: TGCAGCGTTGGGGCGGTAGCGGGAGACCTGCAGTACTTC. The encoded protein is CSVGAVAGDLQYF.